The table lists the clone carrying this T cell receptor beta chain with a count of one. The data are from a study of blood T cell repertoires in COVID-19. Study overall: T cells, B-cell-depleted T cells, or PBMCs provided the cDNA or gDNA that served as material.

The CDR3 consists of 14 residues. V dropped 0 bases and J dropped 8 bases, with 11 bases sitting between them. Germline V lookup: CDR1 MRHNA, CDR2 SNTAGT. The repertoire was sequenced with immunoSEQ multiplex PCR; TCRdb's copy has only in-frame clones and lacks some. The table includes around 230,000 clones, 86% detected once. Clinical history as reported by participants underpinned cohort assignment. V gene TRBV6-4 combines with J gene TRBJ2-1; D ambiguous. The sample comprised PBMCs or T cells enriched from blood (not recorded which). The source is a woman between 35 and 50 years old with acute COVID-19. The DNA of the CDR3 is TGTGCCAGCAGTGACTCGAGTCCGGCGGATGAGCAGTTCTTC. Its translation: CASSDSSPADEQFF.